The 10 T cell receptor beta chains below were found in one sample sequenced in a study of T cell responses to AZD1222 COVID-19 vaccine. Profiling relied on immunoSEQ multiplex PCR, and the TCRdb table lists in-frame clones only, not all of them. The data hold under 150,000 clones, with around 92% observed a single time. The source was peripheral blood, collected on day 0 of AZD1222 vaccination. The source is an adult in good health.

The gene calls are TRBV14 and TRBJ1-1; 7 nucleotides line up with TRBD1. V trimming: 4 bases; J trimming: 1 base; junction bases outside the gene matches: 6. The germline CDR1 and CDR2 sequences are SGHDN and FVKESK. The CDR3 runs 15 residues. The CDR3, as DNA: TGTGCCAGCAGCCCACTTAACAGGGGGAACACTGAAGCTTTCTTT. It specifies CASSPLNRGNTEAFF.

Points on this clone: The same CDR3 arises from other DNA sequences in this sample as well. The chain combines TRBV4-1 with TRBJ1-1; no clear D gene. CDR3 length equals 13 residues. Germline lookup yields CDR1 MGHRA and CDR2 YSYEKL. Trimming took off 0 bases at V and 2 bases at J, with 4 bases between the two ends. CDR3 sequence (DNA): TGCGCCAGCAGCCAAGAACCCAACACTGAAGCTTTCTTT. Amino acids: CASSQEPNTEAFF.

This rearrangement joins TRBV28 to TRBJ2-1; 12 bases match TRBD2. Germline assignment: CDR1 MDHEN and CDR2 SYDVKM. The CDR3 covers 16 residues. The V and J ends lost 6 bases and 4 bases, in that order; junction bases with no gene match: 7. In DNA, the CDR3 is TGTGCCAGCAGCCTTCCGACTAGCGGGGGATACAATGAGCAGTTCTTC. Translated: CASSLPTSGGYNEQFF.

In this sample, this clone turned up a few times. The chain is built from TRBV7-3 and TRBJ2-2; D unresolved. The V end lost 5 bases, the J end lost 5 bases, and 12 bases lay between the germline ends. The CDR3 totals 14 residues. Germline V lookup: CDR1 SGHTA, CDR2 FQGTGA. The CDR3 bases are TGTGCCAGCAGCGCTTCGGCCCGGACCGGGGAGCTGTTTTTT. As protein: CASSASARTGELFF. The entire variable domain, with the rest obtained from reference TRBV7-3 and TRBJ2-2, is as follows: GAGVSQTPSNKVTEKGKYVELRCDPISGHTALYWYRQSLGQGPEFLIYFQGTGAADDSGLPNDRFFAVRPEGSVSTLKIQRTERGDSAVYLCASSASARTGELFFGEGSRLTVL.

This rearrangement joins TRBV24-1 to TRBJ2-2; D may correspond to TRBD1 or TRBD2 (5 bases each). The CDR3 covers 13 residues. The germline V and J ends were trimmed by 6 bases and 5 bases, with 9 bases remaining between them. The germline V gene has CDR1 KGHDR and CDR2 SFDVKD. The CDR3 is CATSPWGTGELFF. In DNA, the CDR3 is TGTGCCACCAGTCCCTGGGGGACCGGGGAGCTGTTTTTT.

This CDR3 reads CASSTQGIGSPLHF. The DNA for the CDR3 is TGTGCCAGCAGCACACAGGGGATTGGTTCACCCCTCCACTTT. The rearrangement uses TRBV3-1 (or the pseudogene TRBV3-2) and TRBJ1-6, with 7 positions matching TRBD1. Germline lookup yields CDR1 LGHDT and CDR2 YNNKEL (reference sequence). The CDR3 is 14 amino acids. V shed 5 bases, J shed 9 bases, and the junction held 7 bases outside the gene matches.

The chain is built from TRBV6-1 and TRBJ2-3; weak D call: TRBD1 (6 bases). Trimming pared 3 bases from V and 0 bases from J, leaving 10 bases between. The CDR3 loop spans 15 amino acids. The V gene's germline CDR1 is MNHNS and CDR2 SASEGT. CDR3 in amino acids: CASSEQGMSTDTQYF. The CDR3 nucleotides are TGTGCCAGCAGTGAGCAGGGGATGAGCACAGATACGCAGTATTTT.

This rearrangement joins TRBV6-1 to TRBJ2-5; 7 bases agree with TRBD1. Germline-derived CDR1 and CDR2 are MNHNS and SASEGT. V lost 3 bases, J lost 5 bases, and 0 bases stayed unmatched. The CDR3 runs to 12 residues. CDR3 sequence (DNA): TGTGCCAGCAGTGAGACAGGGGAGACCCAGTACTTC. Translation gives CASSETGETQYF.

The count of this clone is one. The chain uses TRBV21-1 and TRBJ1-2. TRBV21-1 is a pseudogene locus. CDR3 size: 15 residues. The CDR3 reads CASSKSGGPNYGYTF. As DNA, the CDR3 is TGTGCCAGCAGCAAATCTGGGGGTCCTAACTATGGCTACACCTTC.

The J gene is TRBJ2-7, the V gene TRBV28; a possible D gene is TRBD2 (6 bases). V was clipped by 1 base and J by 6 bases, with 7 bases between them. Germline assignment: CDR1 MDHEN and CDR2 SYDVKM. CDR3 length equals 12 residues. CDR3 loop: CASSLLGGEQYF. The CDR3 DNA reads TGTGCCAGCAGTTTATTGGGAGGCGAGCAGTACTTC.